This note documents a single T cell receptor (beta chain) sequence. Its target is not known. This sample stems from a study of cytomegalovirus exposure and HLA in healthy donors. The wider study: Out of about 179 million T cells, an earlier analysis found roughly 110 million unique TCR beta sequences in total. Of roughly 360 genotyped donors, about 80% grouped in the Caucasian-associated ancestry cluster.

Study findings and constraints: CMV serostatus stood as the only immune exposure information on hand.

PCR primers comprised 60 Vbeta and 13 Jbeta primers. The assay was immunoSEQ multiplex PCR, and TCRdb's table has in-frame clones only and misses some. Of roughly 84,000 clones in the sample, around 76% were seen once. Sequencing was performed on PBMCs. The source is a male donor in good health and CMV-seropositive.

CDR3 residues: CAIKAGGTDTQYF. In DNA, the CDR3 is TGTGCCATCAAAGCGGGGGGCACAGATACGCAGTATTTT. The rearrangement uses TRBV10-3 and TRBJ2-3, with 8 nucleotides matching TRBD2. The J segment lost 1 base and the V segment lost 7 bases, leaving 1 base of the junction unmatched. Germline CDR1 and CDR2: ENHRY and SYGVKD. CDR3 length: 13 amino acids.